The 10 T cell receptor delta chains below all came from one sample that was sequenced in a study of γδ T cells in repeated Plasmodium falciparum infection. Gammadelta T cells were flow-sorted from PBMC into Vgamma9/Vdelta2+ and Vdelta2-negative populations for bulk analysis. TCRdb made new clone calls on the multiplex PCR reads using CATT. The table records some 51,000 delta-chain clones, approximately 2% of them present only once. Sequences were obtained from gamma-delta T cells from blood. These receptors were collected from a pool of human donors (malaria-infected and uninfected, not separated).

Points on this clone: The protein recorded in TCRdb matches a much larger clone and deviates from this DNA's translation at residue 8, suggesting a read error; the protein here is obtained by translating the DNA. V and J are TRDV1 and TRDJ1; TRDD3 aligns across 13 bases. TCRdb offers no J gene call, so here the DNA was matched to germline to obtain one. The CDR3 loop spans 22 amino acids. Trimming at V came to 4 bases and at J to 9 bases, leaving 29 bases not matched to a gene. Looked up from germline, CDR1 is TSWWSYY and CDR2 is QGS. The CDR3 region is CALGGTPTVQTFRTGGYVELIF. CDR3 in DNA: TGTGCTCTTGGGGGCACACCCACAGTACAAACCTTCCGTACTGGGGGATACGTAGAACTCATCTTT.

Points on this clone: The protein given by TCRdb reflects a much larger clone and differs at residue 14 from this DNA's translation, likely from a read error; the protein shown is the DNA's translation. The chain recombines TRDV1 with TRDJ1, with D possibly being TRDD2 (5 bases). V was trimmed by 2 bases and J by 2 bases, leaving 27 bases between them. Germline CDR1 TSWWSYY, CDR2 QGS. The CDR3 has 20 residues. The CDR3 sequence is CALGEIGAFLRRSPTDKLIF. In DNA, the CDR3 is TGTGCTCTTGGGGAAATAGGGGCTTTCCTCCGCCGGTCCCCTACCGATAAACTCATCTTT.

This clone occurred a few times. This likely came from a read error, as a far larger clone is one base away. Distinct nucleotide sequences in the sample also encode this CDR3. The genes are TRDV1 and TRDJ1; 12 positions match TRDD3. TCRdb lists no J gene, so it was determined here by aligning the DNA to germline. The CDR3 sequence is 28 residues long. Germline-derived CDR1 and CDR2 are TSWWSYY and QGS. CDR3 in DNA: TGTGCCCTTGGGGAACGACCTTCCTACGTATGGCTCCCTTACTGGGGGATACTTGGGTTTGAGTACACCGATAAACTCATCTTT. Translation: CALGERPSYVWLPYWGILGFEYTDKLIF.

The table lists this clone with many counts. This likely reflects a read error, since a far larger clone is one base away. Other DNA sequences in this sample translate to the same CDR3. The chain's CDR3 is CACDTVSLGATGDDKLIF. The CDR3 DNA reads TGTGCCTGTGACACGGTTTCACTAGGGGCTACGGGAGACGATAAACTCATCTTT. This chain connects TRDV2 to TRDJ1; D call uncertain. TCRdb lists no J gene, so it was determined here by aligning the DNA to germline. CDR3 length equals 18 residues. V was clipped by 1 base and J by 4 bases, with 24 bases between them. Germline V gene data show CDR1 as GEAIGNYY and CDR2 as EKD.

Ten or more counts support this clone. At the DNA level, this CDR3 is encoded by other sequences in the same sample as well. The chain is built from TRDV3 and TRDJ1, with TRDD3 matching 8 bases. The CDR3 covers 17 residues. From germline, CDR1 is TVYSNPD and CDR2 GDNSRS (reference sequence). V was pared by 1 base and J by 10 bases, with 23 bases of the junction left unmatched. CDR3 sequence: CAFIKLPLQTLTGGLIF. DNA of the CDR3: TGTGCCTTTATAAAACTACCCTTACAAACCCTTACTGGGGGACTCATCTTT.

To note about this clone: This DNA translates differently at residue 5 from the TCRdb protein, which is that of a much larger clone; a read error is likely, and the protein shown is the DNA's own translation. The V call is TRDV1, the J call TRDJ1, with D perhaps given as TRDD2 or TRDD3 (6 bases each). The J gene comes from matching the DNA to germline here; TCRdb lacks it. Looked up from germline, CDR1 is TSWWSYY and CDR2 is QGS. V was clipped by 4 bases and J by 0 bases, with 42 bases between them. There are 25 residues in the CDR3. The CDR3 region has the DNA TGTGCTCTTGGGGGCGTTCCTAGGGGCAACTGGGTTCGTTCTCGTCTCAACTTCTACACCGATAAACTCATCTTT. It yields the protein CALGGVPRGNWVRSRLNFYTDKLIF.

Concerning this clone itself: The protein TCRdb lists belongs to a much larger clone and differs from this DNA's translation at residue 7, which points to a read error; the protein shown is made from the DNA. V is TRDV3 and J is TRDJ1; a weak D match, TRDD2 (6 bases). Because TCRdb records no J gene, it was assigned here through a match of the DNA to germline. V dropped 5 bases and J dropped 2 bases, with 15 bases sitting between them. This CDR3 has 13 residues. Germline-derived CDR1 and CDR2 are TVYSNPD and GDNSRS (reference sequence). Written as DNA, the CDR3 is TGTGCCCTTCCTCTTGTTCCAACCGATAAACTCATCTTT. Its protein is CALPLVPTDKLIF.

This clone appeared many times. TCRdb has a much larger clone's protein, which differs at residue 8 from the translation of this DNA, likely because of a read error; what is shown is the protein translated from the DNA. This chain joins TRAV38-2/DV8 and TRDJ1; D is uncertain. The J gene, left out of TCRdb, was set here by checking the DNA against germline. Germline loops: CDR1 TSESDYY, CDR2 QEAYKQQN. Between the trimmed V and J ends, which lost 4 bases and 0 bases, there was a span of 16 bases. The CDR3 is 16 amino acids. The CDR3 here is CAYRASRCGYTDKLIF. CDR3 coding DNA: TGTGCTTATAGGGCCAGTCGATGCGGATACACCGATAAACTCATCTTT.

On this clone itself: One base separates it from a far larger clone, so it is likely a read error. Other nucleotide sequences from this sample produce the same CDR3. The V gene is TRDV2, the J gene TRDJ1; D call uncertain. Because TCRdb records no J gene, it was assigned here through a match of the DNA to germline. V was shortened by 0 bases and J by 1 base, with 11 bases between the two germline ends. The CDR3 length is 15 residues. Per germline, CDR1 GEAIGNYY and CDR2 EKD. CDR3 in DNA: TGTGCCTGTGACACCGTATTAAGAAGCACCGATAAACTCATCTTT. Protein: CACDTVLRSTDKLIF.

A word on this clone: The protein given by TCRdb reflects a much larger clone and differs at residue 8 from this DNA's translation, likely from a read error; the protein shown is the DNA's translation. The DNA for the CDR3 is TGTGCCTTCCCGGCCCGGCGGGTAGTCGCCGATAAACTCATCTTT. This translates into CAFPARRVVADKLIF. The J gene is TRDJ1, the V gene TRDV3; D uncertain. The J gene, absent from TCRdb, was called here by matching the DNA to germline. The germline V gene encodes CDR1 TVYSNPD and CDR2 GDNSRS (reference sequence). The CDR3 is made up of 15 amino acids. Trimming cost V 3 bases and J 3 bases, with 20 bases left between them. Based on the CDR3 plus reference TRDV3 and TRDJ1, the full variable domain is CDKVTQSSPDQTVASGSEVVLLCTYDTVYSNPDLFWYRIRPDYSFQFVFYGDNSRSEGADFTQGRFSVKHILTQKAFHLVISPVRTEDSATYYCAFPARRVVADKLIFGKGTRVTVEP.